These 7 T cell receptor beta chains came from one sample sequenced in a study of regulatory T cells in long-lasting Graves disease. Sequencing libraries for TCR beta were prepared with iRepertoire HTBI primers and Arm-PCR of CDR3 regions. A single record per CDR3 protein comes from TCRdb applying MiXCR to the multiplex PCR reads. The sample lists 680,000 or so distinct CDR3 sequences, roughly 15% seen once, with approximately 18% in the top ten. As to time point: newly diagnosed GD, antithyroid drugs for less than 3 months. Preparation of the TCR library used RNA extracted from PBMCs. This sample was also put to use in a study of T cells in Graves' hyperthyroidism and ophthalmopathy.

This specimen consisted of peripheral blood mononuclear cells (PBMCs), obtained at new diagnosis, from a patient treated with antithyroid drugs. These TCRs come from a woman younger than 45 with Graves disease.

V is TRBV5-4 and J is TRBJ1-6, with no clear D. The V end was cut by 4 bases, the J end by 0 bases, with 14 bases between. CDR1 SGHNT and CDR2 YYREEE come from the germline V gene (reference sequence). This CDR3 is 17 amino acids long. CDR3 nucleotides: TGTGCCAGCAGCCCGACACTAACAAGCTCCTATAATTCACCCCTCCACTTT. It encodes CASSPTLTSSYNSPLHF.

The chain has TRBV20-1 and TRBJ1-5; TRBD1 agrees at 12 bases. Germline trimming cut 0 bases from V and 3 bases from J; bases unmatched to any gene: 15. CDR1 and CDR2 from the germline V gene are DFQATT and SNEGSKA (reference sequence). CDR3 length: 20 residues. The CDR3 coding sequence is TGCAGTGCTAGAGACGAATTGAGGGACAGGGGGCTCGGGCCCAATCAGCCCCAGCATTTT. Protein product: CSARDELRDRGLGPNQPQHF.

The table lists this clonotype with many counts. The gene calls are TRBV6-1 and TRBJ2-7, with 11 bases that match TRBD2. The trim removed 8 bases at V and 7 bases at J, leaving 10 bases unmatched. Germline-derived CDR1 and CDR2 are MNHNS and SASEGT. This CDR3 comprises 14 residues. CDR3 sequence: CASRSGRASSEQYF. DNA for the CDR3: TGTGCCAGCCGTAGCGGGAGGGCTTCGAGTGAGCAGTACTTC.

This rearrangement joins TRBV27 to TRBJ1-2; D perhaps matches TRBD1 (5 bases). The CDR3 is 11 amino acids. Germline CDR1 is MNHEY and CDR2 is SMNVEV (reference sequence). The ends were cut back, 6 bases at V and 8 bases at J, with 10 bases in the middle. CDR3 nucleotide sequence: TGTGCCAGCAGGCAGGGATCGGGCTACACCTTC. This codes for CASRQGSGYTF.

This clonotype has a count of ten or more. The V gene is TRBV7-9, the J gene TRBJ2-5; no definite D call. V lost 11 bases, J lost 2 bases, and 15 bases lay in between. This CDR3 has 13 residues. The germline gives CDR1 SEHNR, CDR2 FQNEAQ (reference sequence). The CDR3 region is CACYWSNQETQYF. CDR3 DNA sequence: TGTGCCTGCTATTGGAGCAATCAAGAGACCCAGTACTTC.

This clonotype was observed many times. Written as DNA, the CDR3 is TGTGCCAGCAGCACAAGGACGGAGAACACTGAAGCTTTCTTT. It codes for CASSTRTENTEAFF. The rearrangement joins TRBV7-8 to TRBJ1-1; D remains ambiguous. The V gene's germline CDR1 is SGHVS and CDR2 FQNEAQ. The CDR3 spans 14 residues. V was cut by 5 bases and J by 1 base, with 11 bases left in between.

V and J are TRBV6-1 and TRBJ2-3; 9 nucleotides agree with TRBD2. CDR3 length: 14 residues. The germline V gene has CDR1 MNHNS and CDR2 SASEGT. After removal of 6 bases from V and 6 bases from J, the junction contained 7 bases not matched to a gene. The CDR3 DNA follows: TGTGCCAGCAGGCTAGCGGGATGGAGGGATACGCAGTATTTT. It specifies CASRLAGWRDTQYF.